These 25 T cell receptor beta chains were all obtained from the same sample, sequenced in a study of CD8+ T cells in alopecia areata. Indicated treatment: oral pan-JAK inhibitor, 5-10 mg twice daily. Once RNA had been extracted, it was reverse transcribed into cDNA to act as the sequencing template. Here immunoSEQ multiplex PCR was the method, and the copy in TCRdb shows in-frame clones only, minus some. The sample holds 140,000 to 150,000 clones, 50% to 65% seen once. Here the sequenced sample was CD8+ T cells sorted from blood, taken at week 4, from a patient treated with tofacitinib. These receptors came from a human donor with alopecia areata.

The rearrangement links TRBV6-5 to TRBJ2-1; D remains ambiguous. Germline assignment: CDR1 MNHEY and CDR2 SVGAGI. The germline V and J ends were trimmed by 6 bases and 4 bases, with 10 bases remaining between them. The CDR3 consists of 13 residues. The DNA for the CDR3 is TGTGCCAGCAGCTCCCGGTCGTACAATGAGCAGTTCTTC. It is translated as CASSSRSYNEQFF.

This clone has at least ten counts. The chain couples TRBV6-1 to TRBJ1-6; TRBD1 aligns across 9 bases. V shed 4 bases, J shed 7 bases, and the junction held 8 bases outside the gene matches. This CDR3 is 16 amino acids long. Per the germline V gene, CDR1 is MNHNS and CDR2 is SASEGT. CDR3 nucleotides: TGTGCCAGCAGTGGTGGGGAAGGGACAGGGAATTCACCCCTCCACTTT. It is translated as CASSGGEGTGNSPLHF.

This clone occurred a few times. The V gene is TRBV27, the J gene TRBJ1-1; a possible D gene is TRBD1 (5 bases). The CDR3 contains 13 residues. Trimming left V 3 bases short and J 5 bases short, with 10 bases between. Per germline, CDR1 MNHEY and CDR2 SMNVEV (reference sequence). The DNA of the CDR3 is TGTGCCAGCAGTTTGGGGGAGTGGACTGAAGCTTTCTTT. Translated, it gives CASSLGEWTEAFF.

The chain combines TRBV6-5 with TRBJ1-2; 7 bases are shared with TRBD1. J gave up 7 bases and V 10 bases, and 9 bases lay outside the gene matches. Per the germline V gene, CDR1 is MNHEY and CDR2 is SVGAGI. CDR3 length equals 12 residues. The CDR3 nucleotides read TGTGCCACCTTAGAGGGGGCAAGTGGCTACACCTTC. Translation: CATLEGASGYTF.

This sequence joins TRBV7-9 and TRBJ2-2, with D possibly called TRBD1 or TRBD2 (5 bases each). Looked up from germline, CDR1 is SEHNR and CDR2 is FQNEAQ (reference sequence). V was pared by 3 bases and J by 1 base, with 15 bases between. The CDR3 has 17 residues. The CDR3 nucleotides read TGTGCCAGCAGCTTGGTGAGGGACGGAGAGAACACCGGGGAGCTGTTTTTT. Translating gives CASSLVRDGENTGELFF.

The rearrangement uses TRBV9 and TRBJ1-2, with a possible D match to TRBD1 (5 bases). The germline V gene encodes CDR1 SGDLS and CDR2 YYNGEE. This CDR3 comprises 14 residues. Trimming removed 3 bases at V and 3 bases at J, with 12 bases between. As DNA, the CDR3 is TGTGCCAGCAGCGCGGGACCTGGAGACTATGGCTACACCTTC. Protein product: CASSAGPGDYGYTF.

The chain couples TRBV4-1 to TRBJ2-7; D may be TRBD1 (7 bases). This CDR3 is built from 13 residues. The ends were cut back, 1 base at V and 6 bases at J, with 10 bases in the middle. CDR1 MGHRA and CDR2 YSYEKL come from the germline V gene. The CDR3 bases are TGCGCCAGCAGCCAAGGACAGGGACTCGAGCAGTACTTC. It codes for CASSQGQGLEQYF.

The V and J genes are TRBV7-8 and TRBJ1-1, with a tentative D call TRBD1 (6 bases). The V gene's germline CDR1 is SGHVS and CDR2 FQNEAQ. V lost 2 bases, J lost 4 bases, and 17 bases lay in between. The CDR3 sequence is 16 residues long. CDR3 sequence reads: CASSLRGGQLVTEAFF. CDR3 coding DNA: TGTGCCAGCAGCTTACGGGGGGGCCAGTTGGTCACTGAAGCTTTCTTT. The whole variable domain, remainder taken from reference TRBV7-8 and TRBJ1-1, is GAGVSQSPRYKVAKRGQDVALRCDPISGHVSLFWYQQALGQGPEFLTYFQNEAQLDKSGLPSDRFFAERPEGSVSTLKIQRTQQEDSAVYLCASSLRGGQLVTEAFFGQGTRLTVV.

This clone has only a few counts. J is TRBJ2-7 and V is TRBV14; 7 nucleotides agree with TRBD2. This CDR3 is 15 amino acids long. V shed 3 bases and J 0 bases; nucleotides not matched to a gene: 5. Germline V gene data show CDR1 as SGHDN and CDR2 as FVKESK. This chain's CDR3 is CASSQWGGSSYEQYF. In DNA form, the CDR3 reads TGTGCCAGCAGCCAGTGGGGGGGAAGCTCCTACGAGCAGTACTTC.

J is TRBJ2-2 and V is TRBV29-1; possibly TRBD1 for D (5 bases). V was shortened by 6 bases and J by 5 bases, with 10 bases between the two germline ends. Germline V lookup: CDR1 SQVTM, CDR2 ANQGSEA. This CDR3 region has 12 residues. The CDR3 reads CSVSPGTGELFF. The CDR3, as DNA: TGCAGCGTAAGCCCAGGGACCGGGGAGCTGTTTTTT.

Concerning this clone: The same CDR3 also results from other DNA sequences found in this sample. The V call is TRBV29-1, the J call TRBJ1-4, with D hard to call. CDR1 SQVTM and CDR2 ANQGSEA come from the germline V gene. Trimming left V 7 bases short and J 8 bases short, with 17 bases between. This CDR3 has 13 residues. The DNA of the CDR3 is TGCAGCGCCGACGCGGACGGGTCCGAAAAACTGTTTTTT. Its translation: CSADADGSEKLFF.

The chain uses TRBV5-6 and TRBJ1-1; D is undetermined. Trimming took off 0 bases at V and 8 bases at J, with 8 bases between the two ends. The germline V gene encodes CDR1 SGHDT and CDR2 YYEEEE. CDR3 length equals 12 residues. The CDR3 DNA is TGTGCCAGCAGCTTGGACGTGTCAGAAGCTTTCTTT. Protein product: CASSLDVSEAFF.

The J gene is TRBJ1-2, the V gene TRBV6-5; 7 bases match TRBD1. Looked up from germline, CDR1 is MNHEY and CDR2 is SVGAGI. The CDR3 extends over 16 amino acids. Trimming took 2 bases from V and 4 from J; bases not matched to a gene: 10. The CDR3 protein is CASSYQSGTVFYGYTF. The CDR3 DNA follows: TGTGCCAGCAGTTACCAATCCGGGACAGTGTTCTATGGCTACACCTTC.

This chain uses TRBV2 with TRBJ2-7, with no clear D. Trimming took off 6 bases at V and 4 bases at J, with 19 bases between the two ends. The CDR3 covers 15 residues. Germline V gives CDR1 SNHLY, CDR2 FYNNEI. CDR3 bases: TGTGCCAGCAGCGGGTCGGGCCAACCCTGGTACGAGCAGTACTTC. It is translated as CASSGSGQPWYEQYF.

The sample holds a few counts of this clone. V usage is TRBV5-1 and J usage is TRBJ2-5; 7 bases align to TRBD1. The CDR3 length is 14 residues. The germline V gene has CDR1 SGHRS and CDR2 YFSETQ. The V gene end was trimmed by 4 bases and the J gene end by 5 bases; junction bases not matched to a gene: 8. CDR3 coding DNA: TGCGCCAGCAGCCCCCAGACAGGGCGGGAGACCCAGTACTTC. This codes for CASSPQTGRETQYF. Full variable domain (rest looked up from reference TRBV5-1 and TRBJ2-5): KAGVTQTPRYLIKTRGQQVTLSCSPISGHRSVSWYQQTPGQGLQFLFEYFSETQRNKGNFPGRFSGRQFSNSRSEMNVSTLELGDSALYLCASSPQTGRETQYFGPGTRLLVL.

The chain has TRBV18 and TRBJ2-7; D is possibly TRBD1 (5 bases). This CDR3 comprises 16 residues. V dropped 3 bases and J dropped 1 base, with 16 bases sitting between them. CDR1 is KGHSH, CDR2 LQKENI, per germline. CDR3 protein: CASSPSDRTRSYEQYF. CDR3 in DNA: TGTGCCAGCTCACCCAGCGATAGGACAAGATCCTACGAGCAGTACTTC.

The CDR3 bases are TGTGCCAGCAGCCGACTAGGGAGCACAGATACGCAGTATTTT. Its protein product is CASSRLGSTDTQYF. This chain links TRBV4-2 with TRBJ2-3, with TRBD2 as a possible D gene (6 bases). The V gene's germline CDR1 is LGHNA and CDR2 YNFKEQ. V was cut by 4 bases and J by 0 bases, with 8 bases left in between. CDR3 size: 14 residues.

The genes are TRBV13 and TRBJ2-7, with D uncertain. V gave up 0 bases and J gave up 2 bases, with 8 bases separating them. CDR1 and CDR2 (germline): PRHDT, FYEKMQ (reference sequence). The CDR3 covers 14 residues. CDR3 bases: TGTGCCAGCAGCTTAGGCCACTCCCCCTACGAGCAGTACTTC. Protein sequence: CASSLGHSPYEQYF.

J is TRBJ1-2 and V is TRBV7-2; D gene unclear. From germline, CDR1 is SGHTA and CDR2 FQGNSA. Trimming left V 1 base short and J 3 bases short, with 12 bases between. This CDR3 region has 15 residues. The CDR3 sequence: CASSLDAGSDYGYTF. The CDR3 coding sequence is TGTGCCAGCAGCTTAGATGCCGGGTCGGACTATGGCTACACCTTC.

The chain couples TRBV7-9 to TRBJ2-1; D may be TRBD1 or TRBD2 (5 bases each). V lost 2 bases to trimming and J lost 9 bases, with 17 bases between them. The CDR3 covers 15 residues. Germline-derived CDR1 and CDR2 are SEHNR and FQNEAQ (reference sequence). The CDR3 here is CASSLPTRGAIEQFF. The CDR3 nucleotides are TGTGCCAGCAGCTTACCCACTCGAGGGGCCATTGAGCAGTTCTTC.

The gene calls are TRBV5-4 and TRBJ2-7; a weak D match, TRBD1 (5 bases). Trimming stripped 1 base from V and 2 bases from J, with 19 bases between. CDR1 and CDR2 from the germline V gene are SGHNT and YYREEE (reference sequence). This CDR3 is built from 17 residues. The CDR3 DNA reads as TGTGCCAGCAGCTTGTGGGCCGGCGGCAGGGCGACCTACGAGCAGTACTTC. It encodes CASSLWAGGRATYEQYF.

This clone turned up a few times. V is TRBV5-1 and J is TRBJ2-1, with D perhaps TRBD1 (6 bases). V lost 3 bases and J lost 10, with 14 bases in between. This CDR3 has 13 residues. Germline V gene data show CDR1 as SGHRS and CDR2 as YFSETQ. The CDR3 DNA follows: TGCGCCAGCAGCTCCGGGACAAACTGGGAGCAGTTCTTC. Its translation is CASSSGTNWEQFF.

This clone turned up a few times. The CDR3 sequence: CSASGRGGMYNEQFF. As DNA, the CDR3 is TGCAGCGCCTCGGGCCGGGGAGGGATGTACAATGAGCAGTTCTTC. The chain couples TRBV29-1 to TRBJ2-1, with 7 bases fitting TRBD2. CDR1 is SQVTM, CDR2 ANQGSEA, per germline. This CDR3 has 15 residues. V lost 7 bases and J lost 4; bases outside the gene matches: 13.

This clone was counted only a few times. This rearrangement joins TRBV9 to TRBJ1-5; D possibly corresponds to TRBD1 (5 bases). The CDR3 length is 15 residues. The V end was cut by 3 bases, the J end by 0 bases, with 10 bases between. The germline gives CDR1 SGDLS, CDR2 YYNGEE. CDR3 in amino acids: CASSGDPYSNQPQHF. CDR3 bases: TGTGCCAGCAGCGGGGACCCTTATAGCAATCAGCCCCAGCATTTT.

The chain employs TRBV11-2 and TRBJ2-1; D perhaps matches TRBD2 (5 bases). V was pared by 1 base and J by 7 bases, with 17 bases between. The CDR3 has 16 residues. Per the germline V gene, CDR1 is SGHAT and CDR2 is FQNNGV. The DNA of the CDR3 is TGTGCCAGCAGCTTAGCTGAGGGTCTTGCGCTTAATGAGCAGTTCTTC. The encoded protein is CASSLAEGLALNEQFF. The full variable domain, its missing parts supplied by reference TRBV11-2 and TRBJ2-1, is EAGVAQSPRYKIIEKRQSVAFWCNPISGHATLYWYQQILGQGPKLLIQFQNNGVVDDSQLPKDRFSAERLKGVDSTLKIQPAKLEDSAVYLCASSLAEGLALNEQFFGPGTRLTVL.